The 5 T cell receptor beta chains below come from one sample, sequenced in a study of OX40 agonist ivuxolimab in advanced cancers. Measured with immunoSEQ multiplex PCR; TCRdb has only the in-frame clones, and not every one. The sample has 37,000 or so clones, roughly 86% seen once. Material: CD4+ or CD8+ T cells sorted from blood, obtained in a trial of the OX40 agonist ivuxolimab. All receptors come from an adult with an advanced solid tumor such as melanoma, head and neck, liver or kidney cancer.

CDR3 region: CASSRTGDHEQYF. In DNA, the CDR3 is TGTGCCAGCTCGAGGACAGGGGATCACGAGCAGTACTTC. J is TRBJ2-7 and V is TRBV18; 9 bases agree with TRBD1. The junction had 5 bases not matched to a gene; V was cut back by 6 bases and J by 5 bases. Germline V gives CDR1 KGHSH, CDR2 LQKENI. This CDR3 spans 13 amino acids.

This chain connects TRBV29-1 to TRBJ2-7, with 11 bases aligning to TRBD1. The CDR3 length is 17 residues. Germline assignment: CDR1 SQVTM and CDR2 ANQGSEA. V lost 2 bases to trimming and J lost 3 bases; unmatched junction nucleotides: 12. CDR3 sequence: CSVESFLGTGGYYEQYF. CDR3 nucleotide sequence: TGCAGCGTTGAAAGTTTCCTTGGGACAGGGGGATACTACGAGCAGTACTTC.

The chain joins TRBV7-6 to TRBJ2-7, with TRBD2 as a possible D gene (5 bases). Between the trimmed V and J ends, which lost 5 bases and 5 bases, there was a span of 13 bases. Per the germline V gene, CDR1 is SGHVS and CDR2 is FNYEAQ. The CDR3 runs to 13 residues. This chain's CDR3 is CASSPSGVNEQYF. The CDR3 DNA sequence: TGTGCCAGCAGCCCATCCGGGGTCAACGAGCAGTACTTC. The full variable domain, its missing parts supplied by reference TRBV7-6 and TRBJ2-7, is GAGVSQSPRYKVTKRGQDVALRCDPISGHVSLYWYRQALGQGPEFLTYFNYEAQQDKSGLPNDRFSAERPEGSISTLTIQRTEQRDSAMYRCASSPSGVNEQYFGPGTRLTVT.

This chain links TRBV6-1 with TRBJ2-1; 13 positions agree with TRBD2. This CDR3 spans 16 amino acids. Trimming at V came to 4 bases and at J to 3 bases, leaving 3 bases not matched to a gene. The germline V gene encodes CDR1 MNHNS and CDR2 SASEGT. CDR3 bases: TGTGCCAGCAGTGTGACTAGCGGGGGGTTCTACAATGAGCAGTTCTTC. Translating it yields CASSVTSGGFYNEQFF.

The rearrangement links TRBV5-4 to TRBJ2-1, with no clear D. V shed 4 bases and J shed 6 bases, with 17 bases lying between them. The CDR3 extends over 15 amino acids. The germline gives CDR1 SGHNT, CDR2 YYREEE (reference sequence). The CDR3 region is CASSGYEAFGNEQFF. CDR3 coding DNA: TGTGCCAGCAGCGGTTATGAGGCCTTCGGCAATGAGCAGTTCTTC.